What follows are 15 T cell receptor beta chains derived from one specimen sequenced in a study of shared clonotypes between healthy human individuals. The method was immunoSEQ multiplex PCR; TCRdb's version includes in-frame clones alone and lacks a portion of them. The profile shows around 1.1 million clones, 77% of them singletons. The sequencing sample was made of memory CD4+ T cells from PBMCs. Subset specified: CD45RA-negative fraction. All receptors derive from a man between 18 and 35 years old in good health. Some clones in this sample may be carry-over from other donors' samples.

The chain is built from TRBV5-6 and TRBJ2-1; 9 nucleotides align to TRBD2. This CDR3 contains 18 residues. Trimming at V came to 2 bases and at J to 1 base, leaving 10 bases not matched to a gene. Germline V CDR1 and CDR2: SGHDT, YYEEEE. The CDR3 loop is CASSFDLAGIGSYNEQFF. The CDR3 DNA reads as TGTGCCAGCAGCTTCGATCTAGCGGGAATTGGGTCCTACAATGAGCAGTTCTTC.

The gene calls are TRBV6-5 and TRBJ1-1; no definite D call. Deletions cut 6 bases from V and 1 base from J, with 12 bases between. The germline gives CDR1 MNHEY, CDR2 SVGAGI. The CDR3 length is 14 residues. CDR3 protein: CASSQTNKNTEAFF. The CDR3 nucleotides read TGTGCCAGCAGCCAAACTAACAAGAACACTGAAGCTTTCTTT.

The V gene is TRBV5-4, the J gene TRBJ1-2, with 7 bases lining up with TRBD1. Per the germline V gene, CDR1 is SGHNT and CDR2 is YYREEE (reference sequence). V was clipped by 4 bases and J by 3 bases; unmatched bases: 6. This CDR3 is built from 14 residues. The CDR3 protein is CASSKAGGDYGYTF. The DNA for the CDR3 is TGTGCCAGCAGCAAAGCAGGGGGGGACTATGGCTACACCTTC.

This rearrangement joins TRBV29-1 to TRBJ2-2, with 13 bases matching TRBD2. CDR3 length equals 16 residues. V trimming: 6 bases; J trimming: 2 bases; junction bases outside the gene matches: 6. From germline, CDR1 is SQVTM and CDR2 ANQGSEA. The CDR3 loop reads CSVEGLAGINTGELFF. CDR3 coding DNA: TGCAGCGTCGAGGGACTAGCGGGAATAAACACCGGGGAGCTGTTTTTT.

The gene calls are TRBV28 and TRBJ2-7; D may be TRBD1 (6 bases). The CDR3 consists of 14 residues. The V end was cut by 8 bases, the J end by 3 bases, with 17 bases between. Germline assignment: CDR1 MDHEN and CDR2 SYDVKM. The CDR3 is CASHPPGAIYEQYF. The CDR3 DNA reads TGTGCCAGCCACCCCCCAGGGGCTATCTACGAGCAGTACTTC.

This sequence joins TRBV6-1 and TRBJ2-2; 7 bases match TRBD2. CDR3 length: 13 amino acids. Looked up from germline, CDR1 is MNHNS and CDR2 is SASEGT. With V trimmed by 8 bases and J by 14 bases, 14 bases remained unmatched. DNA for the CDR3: TGTGCCAGCGCAGGGTACGCGGGAGAGGATCTGTTTTTT. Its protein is CASAGYAGEDLFF.

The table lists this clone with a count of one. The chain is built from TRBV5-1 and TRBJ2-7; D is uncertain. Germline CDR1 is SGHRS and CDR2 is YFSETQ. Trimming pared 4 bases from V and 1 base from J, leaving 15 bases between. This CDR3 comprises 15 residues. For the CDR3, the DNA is TGCGCCAGCAGCCTGTCCCTTTTGGGGTCCTACGAGCAGTACTTC. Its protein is CASSLSLLGSYEQYF.

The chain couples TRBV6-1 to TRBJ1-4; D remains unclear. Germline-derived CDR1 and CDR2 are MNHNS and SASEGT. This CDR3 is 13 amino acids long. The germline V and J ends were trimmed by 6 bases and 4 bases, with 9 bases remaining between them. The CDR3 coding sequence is TGTGCCAGCAGGCTGACTCTTAATGAAAAACTGTTTTTT. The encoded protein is CASRLTLNEKLFF.

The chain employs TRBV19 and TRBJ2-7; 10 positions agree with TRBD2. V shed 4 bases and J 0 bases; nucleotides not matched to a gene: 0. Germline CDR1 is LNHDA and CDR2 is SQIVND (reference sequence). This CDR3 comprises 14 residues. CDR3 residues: CASSTSGSSYEQYF. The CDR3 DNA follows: TGTGCCAGTAGTACTAGCGGGAGCTCCTACGAGCAGTACTTC.

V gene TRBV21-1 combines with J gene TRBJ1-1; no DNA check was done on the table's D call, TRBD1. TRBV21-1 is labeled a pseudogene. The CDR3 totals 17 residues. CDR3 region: CASSTLGAYRLNTEAFF. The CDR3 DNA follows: TGTGCCAGCAGCACCCTTGGGGCCTACAGGCTGAACACTGAAGCTTTCTTT.

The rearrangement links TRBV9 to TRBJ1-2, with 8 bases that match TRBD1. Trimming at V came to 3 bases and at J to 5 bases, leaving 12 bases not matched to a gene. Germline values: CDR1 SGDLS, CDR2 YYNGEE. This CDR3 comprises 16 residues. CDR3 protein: CASSAQRRTGKYGYTF. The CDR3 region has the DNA TGTGCCAGCAGCGCCCAACGCCGGACAGGGAAGTATGGCTACACCTTC. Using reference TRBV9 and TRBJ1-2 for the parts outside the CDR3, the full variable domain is DSGVTQTPKHLITATGQRVTLRCSPRSGDLSVYWYQQSLDQGLQFLIQYYNGEERAKGNILERFSAQQFPDLHSELNLSSLELGDSALYFCASSAQRRTGKYGYTFGSGTRLTVV.

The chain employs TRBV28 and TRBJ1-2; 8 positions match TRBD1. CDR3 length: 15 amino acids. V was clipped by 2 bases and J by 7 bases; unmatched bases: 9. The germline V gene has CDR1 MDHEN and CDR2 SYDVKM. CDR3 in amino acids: CASSLGGTGGGGYTF. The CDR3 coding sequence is TGTGCCAGCAGTTTAGGCGGAACAGGGGGGGGTGGCTACACCTTC.

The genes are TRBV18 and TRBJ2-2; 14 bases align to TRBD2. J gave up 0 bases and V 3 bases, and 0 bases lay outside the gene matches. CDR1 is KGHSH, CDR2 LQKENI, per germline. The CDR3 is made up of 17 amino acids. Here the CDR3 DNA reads TGTGCCAGCTCACCGGGACTAGCGGGAGCGAACACCGGGGAGCTGTTTTTT. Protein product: CASSPGLAGANTGELFF.

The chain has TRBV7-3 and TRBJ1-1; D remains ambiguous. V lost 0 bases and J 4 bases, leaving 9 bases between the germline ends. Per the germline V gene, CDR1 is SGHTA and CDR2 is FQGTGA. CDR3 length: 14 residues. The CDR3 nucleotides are TGTGCCAGCAGCTTAACGGTGGCGGCCACTGAAGCTTTCTTT. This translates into CASSLTVAATEAFF.

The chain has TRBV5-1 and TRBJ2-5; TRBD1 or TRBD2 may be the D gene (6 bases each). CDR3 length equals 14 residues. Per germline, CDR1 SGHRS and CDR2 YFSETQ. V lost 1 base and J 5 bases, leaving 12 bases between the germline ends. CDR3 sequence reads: CASSLTVGGETQYF. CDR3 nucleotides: TGCGCCAGCAGCTTGACAGTAGGGGGGGAGACCCAGTACTTC.